This T cell receptor (beta chain) was observed in a study of control samples from healthy donors and cancer patients. Some clones are missing from TCRdb's copy, which holds only in-frame ones; the method was immunoSEQ multiplex PCR. The data hold under 450,000 clones, with over 75% observed a single time. This CDR3 contains 14 residues. Deletions cut 4 bases from V and 1 base from J, with 8 bases between. Germline V CDR1 and CDR2: SNHLY, FYNNEI. The rearrangement uses TRBV2 and TRBJ1-3; D not certain. The TCR originated in a man aged 40-55 years with head and neck cancer. The specimen was PBMCs. This CDR3 is CASSVQLSGNTIYF. The CDR3 bases are TGTGCCAGCAGTGTACAACTTTCTGGAAACACCATATATTTT.